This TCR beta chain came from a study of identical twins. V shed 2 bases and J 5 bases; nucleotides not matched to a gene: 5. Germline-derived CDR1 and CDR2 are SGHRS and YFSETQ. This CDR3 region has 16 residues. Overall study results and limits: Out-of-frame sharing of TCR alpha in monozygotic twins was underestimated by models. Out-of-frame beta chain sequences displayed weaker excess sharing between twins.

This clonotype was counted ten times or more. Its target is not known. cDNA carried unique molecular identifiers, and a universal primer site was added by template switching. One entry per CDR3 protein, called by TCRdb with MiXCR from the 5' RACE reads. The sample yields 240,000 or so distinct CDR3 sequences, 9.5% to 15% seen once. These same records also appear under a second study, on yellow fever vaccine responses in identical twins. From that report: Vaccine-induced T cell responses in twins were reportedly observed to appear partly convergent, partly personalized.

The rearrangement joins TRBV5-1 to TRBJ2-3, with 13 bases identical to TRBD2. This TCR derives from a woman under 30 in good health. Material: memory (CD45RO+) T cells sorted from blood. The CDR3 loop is CASSLLAGGRKDTQYF. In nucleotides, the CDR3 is TGCGCCAGCAGCTTACTAGCGGGGGGGCGAAAAGATACGCAGTATTTT.